Below, 12 T cell receptor beta chains from the same sample are listed, as sequenced in a study of blood T cell repertoires in COVID-19. Method: immunoSEQ multiplex PCR; TCRdb's copy keeps in-frame clones and lacks some. The table lists more than 200,000 clones, 88% of them singletons. Sequencing was carried out using peripheral blood. The origin of the receptors is a woman aged 55-75 years with acute or convalescent COVID-19.

This clone was counted once. The chain couples TRBV12-3 or TRBV12-4 to TRBJ2-2; the D is unclear. V gave up 6 bases and J gave up 7 bases, with 6 bases separating them. The CDR3 is made up of 11 amino acids. CDR3 loop: CASSGFGELFF. The CDR3 bases are TGTGCCAGCAGCGGTTTCGGGGAGCTGTTTTTT.

This chain links TRBV9 with TRBJ1-6; weak D call: TRBD1 (6 bases). CDR3 length: 15 residues. The germline gives CDR1 SGDLS, CDR2 YYNGEE. Between the trimmed V and J ends, which lost 3 bases and 9 bases, there was a span of 16 bases. The chain's CDR3 is CASSGDTGLGSPLHF. In DNA form, the CDR3 reads TGTGCCAGCAGCGGAGATACAGGGCTTGGTTCACCCCTCCACTTT.

The J gene is TRBJ1-6, the V gene TRBV25-1; weak D call: TRBD1 (6 bases). The V end lost 1 base, the J end lost 4 bases, and 11 bases lay between the germline ends. Germline V CDR1 and CDR2: MGHDK, SYGVNS. The CDR3 extends over 16 amino acids. The CDR3 loop is CASSEWGGRYNSPLHF. Here the CDR3 DNA reads TGTGCCAGCAGTGAATGGGGGGGGCGGTATAATTCACCCCTCCACTTT.

Comments on this clone: Distinct nucleotide sequences in the sample also encode this CDR3. The rearrangement uses TRBV6-5 and TRBJ1-2; the match to TRBD1 covers 9 bases. Trimming at V came to 6 bases and at J to 1 base, leaving 3 bases not matched to a gene. CDR1 MNHEY and CDR2 SVGAGI come from the germline V gene. This CDR3 is 14 amino acids long. CDR3 loop: CASRPTGGNYGYTF. In DNA, the CDR3 is TGTGCCAGCAGACCGACAGGGGGTAACTATGGCTACACCTTC.

J is TRBJ2-1 and V is TRBV5-4, with 7 bases aligning to TRBD2. Losses at the gene ends were 0 bases for V and 2 bases for J; bases not matched to a gene: 8. CDR1 is SGHNT, CDR2 YYREEE, per germline (reference sequence). This CDR3 region has 17 residues. The CDR3 DNA reads TGTGCCAGCAGCTTGGCTCAGGGAGCGGGGCCCTACAATGAGCAGTTCTTC. Translation gives CASSLAQGAGPYNEQFF.

The table lists this clone with a count of one. The chain carries TRBV5-5 and TRBJ2-3; D ambiguous. The CDR3 is 13 residues long. Trimming removed 1 base from V and 2 bases from J, with 5 bases in between. Per germline, CDR1 SGHKS and CDR2 YYEKEE (reference sequence). CDR3 in DNA: TGTGCCAGCAGCTTGACACACACAGATACGCAGTATTTT. Its translation is CASSLTHTDTQYF.

V gene TRBV5-1 combines with J gene TRBJ1-2; the match to TRBD1 covers 7 bases. This CDR3 region has 17 residues. Germline CDR1 SGHRS, CDR2 YFSETQ. The trim removed 2 bases at V and 8 bases at J, leaving 18 bases unmatched. This chain's CDR3 is CASSFRQGEVLAGGYTF. The CDR3 region has the DNA TGCGCCAGCAGCTTCCGACAGGGAGAGGTTTTGGCGGGCGGCTACACCTTC.

V is TRBV7-9 and J is TRBJ1-2; TRBD1 aligns across 8 bases. J was trimmed by 8 bases and V by 8 bases; bases with no gene match: 7. Germline CDR1 is SEHNR and CDR2 is FQNEAQ (reference sequence). CDR3 length: 12 residues. The CDR3 coding sequence is TGTGCCAGCGCGCAGGGGGCGGACGGCTACACCTTC. The encoded protein is CASAQGADGYTF.

The V gene is TRBV19, the J gene TRBJ1-2, with D possibly matching TRBD1 (6 bases). The CDR3 length is 13 residues. Per germline, CDR1 LNHDA and CDR2 SQIVND (reference sequence). V was cut by 6 bases and J by 6 bases, with 14 bases left in between. In nucleotides, the CDR3 is TGTGCCAGTAGAATAACAGGGTCTCATGGCTACACCTTC. It yields the protein CASRITGSHGYTF.

CDR3 DNA sequence: TGTGCCAGCAGCCTTATGACATCCCAGCCCCAGCATTTT. This codes for CASSLMTSQPQHF. The V gene is TRBV7-8, the J gene TRBJ1-5; D unresolved. CDR1 SGHVS and CDR2 FQNEAQ come from the germline V gene. V was cut by 5 bases and J by 7 bases, with 12 bases left in between. The CDR3 is 13 amino acids.

The V and J genes are TRBV28 and TRBJ1-1; 7 bases agree with TRBD1. With V trimmed by 5 bases and J by 2 bases, 8 bases remained unmatched. The CDR3 runs 15 residues. Germline CDR1 and CDR2: MDHEN and SYDVKM. The DNA of the CDR3 is TGTGCCAGCAGTCGTCACAGGGGATTTAACACTGAAGCTTTCTTT. Translating gives CASSRHRGFNTEAFF.

This chain links TRBV7-2 with TRBJ2-7, with TRBD2 matching 12 bases. The CDR3 covers 15 residues. Germline V gene sequence: CDR1 SGHTA, CDR2 FQGNSA. J lost 2 bases, V lost 7 bases, and 6 bases had no gene match. The CDR3 spells CASNPASGRAYEQYF. CDR3 bases: TGTGCCAGCAACCCCGCTAGCGGGAGGGCCTACGAGCAGTACTTC.